The 17 T cell receptor beta chains given below trace back to one sample, sequenced in a study of T cells in Graves' hyperthyroidism and ophthalmopathy. The TCR beta CDR3 regions underwent amplification using RNA transcripts as the source. HTBI primers drove first-round RT-PCR of the TCR CDR3. MiXCR, applied by TCRdb to the multiplex PCR reads, yields one record per CDR3 protein. This sample yields hundreds of thousands of distinct CDR3 sequences, of which roughly 24% are seen a single time; approximately 10% belongs to the top ten. What was sequenced was blood. These receptors all stem from a woman in her thirties with Graves' ophthalmopathy.

This clonotype was recorded a few times. The chain recombines TRBV20-1 with TRBJ2-2; D is perhaps TRBD1 or TRBD2 (5 bases each). There are 17 residues in the CDR3. Germline loops: CDR1 DFQATT, CDR2 SNEGSKA (reference sequence). The V gene lost 5 bases and the J gene lost 0 bases, with 19 bases spanning the gap. The DNA for the CDR3 is TGCAGTGCTCCAGATTGGGGACGACCAGCGAACACCGGGGAGCTGTTTTTT. Protein: CSAPDWGRPANTGELFF.

This clonotype was counted ten times or more. This sequence joins TRBV7-9 and TRBJ2-5, with 12 positions matching TRBD2. The CDR3 runs to 18 residues. V lost 5 bases to trimming and J lost 5 bases; unmatched junction nucleotides: 15. CDR1 SEHNR and CDR2 FQNEAQ come from the germline V gene (reference sequence). The CDR3 region is CASSPHLASGGALETQYF. The CDR3, as DNA: TGTGCCAGCAGCCCACACCTAGCTAGCGGGGGGGCCTTGGAGACCCAGTACTTC.

V is TRBV11-1 and J is TRBJ1-5; TRBD1 matches at 9 bases. V was clipped by 2 bases and J by 0 bases; unmatched bases: 11. Germline V CDR1 and CDR2: SGHAT, FQDESV (reference sequence). The CDR3 sequence is 19 residues long. The CDR3 nucleotides are TGTGCCAGCAGCTTAATTAGGGACAGGGTCCCCGTTAGCAATCAGCCCCAGCATTTT. Encoded protein: CASSLIRDRVPVSNQPQHF.

In this sample, this clonotype turned up a few times. This sequence joins TRBV15 and TRBJ1-1; D not resolved. V was shortened by 0 bases and J by 11 bases, with 16 bases between the two germline ends. Germline lookup yields CDR1 LNHNV and CDR2 YYDKDF (reference sequence). The CDR3 is 14 amino acids. The CDR3 protein is CATSRDSEWQLAFF. CDR3 nucleotides: TGTGCCACCAGCAGAGATTCCGAGTGGCAGTTGGCTTTCTTT.

This clonotype was recorded many times. This chain joins TRBV7-9 and TRBJ2-7, with D perhaps TRBD2 (5 bases). Germline V lookup: CDR1 SEHNR, CDR2 FQNEAQ (reference sequence). The V gene lost 3 bases and the J gene lost 5 bases, with 11 bases spanning the gap. CDR3 length: 13 amino acids. In nucleotides, the CDR3 is TGTGCCAGCAGCTTTTTCCGGGAAGACGAGCAGTACTTC. Translating it yields CASSFFREDEQYF.

This clonotype has just a few counts. In nucleotides, the CDR3 is TGTGCCACCAGCCCCCAGCAGGAAACCGGGGAGCTGTTTTTT. It specifies CATSPQQETGELFF. The genes are TRBV15 and TRBJ2-2; D is undetermined. The CDR3 is 14 amino acids. V lost 5 bases, J lost 5 bases, and 12 bases lay in between. Per germline, CDR1 LNHNV and CDR2 YYDKDF (reference sequence).

The sample holds a few counts of this clonotype. This sequence joins TRBV6-1 and TRBJ2-7; 10 bases fit TRBD1. CDR3 size: 14 residues. The V gene end was trimmed by 5 bases and the J gene end by 3 bases; junction bases not matched to a gene: 4. In germline, CDR1 is MNHNS, CDR2 SASEGT. CDR3 sequence reads: CASSRTGGVYEQYF. CDR3 in DNA: TGTGCCAGCAGTAGGACAGGGGGGGTCTACGAGCAGTACTTC.

This clonotype was counted at least ten times. V usage is TRBV27 and J usage is TRBJ1-5, with a tentative D call TRBD1 (5 bases). CDR3 size: 14 residues. V gave up 5 bases and J gave up 3 bases, with 11 bases separating them. Germline CDR1 is MNHEY and CDR2 is SMNVEV (reference sequence). CDR3 residues: CASSPGTVNQPQHF. The CDR3 DNA reads as TGTGCCAGCAGTCCCGGGACGGTCAATCAGCCCCAGCATTTT.

This clonotype was detected many times. For the CDR3, the DNA is TGTGCCAGCAGTTTTACGACGGATAGCAATCAGCCCCAGCATTTT. Translated, it gives CASSFTTDSNQPQHF. This chain uses TRBV12-3 or TRBV12-4 with TRBJ1-5; D ambiguous. The CDR3 is 15 amino acids. The V and J ends lost 3 bases and 0 bases respectively, with 9 bases between them.

Worth noting for this clonotype: This clone may be a read error of a much larger clone one base away. V and J are TRBV28 and TRBJ2-7; 9 bases fit TRBD1. This CDR3 contains 16 residues. V shed 6 bases, J shed 6 bases, and the junction held 15 bases outside the gene matches. Germline CDR1 MDHEN, CDR2 SYDVKM. CDR3 sequence reads: CASRPSRDRASREQYV. In DNA, the CDR3 is TGTGCCAGCAGACCGAGTAGGGACAGGGCCTCCCGCGAGCAGTACGTC.

This clonotype was observed many times. The chain couples TRBV6-5 to TRBJ1-2, with TRBD1 identical over 10 bases. The CDR3 is made up of 15 amino acids. CDR1 MNHEY and CDR2 SVGAGI come from the germline V gene. The V gene end was trimmed by 7 bases and the J gene end by 5 bases; junction bases not matched to a gene: 10. Written as DNA, the CDR3 is TGTGCCAGCATTCCGAGCCGGGACAGGGGATATGGCTACACCTTC. Protein: CASIPSRDRGYGYTF.

This chain connects TRBV6-5 to TRBJ2-2; D is undetermined. The V gene's germline CDR1 is MNHEY and CDR2 SVGAGI. The CDR3 spans 14 residues. V lost 2 bases, J lost 4 bases, and 8 bases lay in between. In nucleotides, the CDR3 is TGTGCCAGCAGTTACGGTGAATCCACCGGGGAGCTGTTTTTT. Translating gives CASSYGESTGELFF.

This clonotype was seen many times. The chain links TRBV4-3 to TRBJ2-2, with TRBD1 identical over 7 bases. This CDR3 region has 15 residues. V dropped 0 bases and J dropped 7; count of bases not matched to a gene: 5. Per germline, CDR1 LGHNA and CDR2 YSLEER. This CDR3 reads CASSQETTGLGELFF. The CDR3 DNA is TGCGCCAGCAGCCAAGAAACGACAGGGCTCGGGGAGCTGTTTTTT.

This clonotype occurred once. The chain recombines TRBV11-1 with TRBJ1-4; the match to TRBD1 covers 9 bases. Germline V CDR1 and CDR2: SGHAT, FQDESV (reference sequence). This CDR3 spans 14 amino acids. The V and J ends lost 5 bases and 8 bases, in that order; junction bases with no gene match: 6. For the CDR3, the DNA is TGTGCCAGCAGCCCTGGGACAGGGTACGAAAAACTGTTTTTT. This translates into CASSPGTGYEKLFF.

The CDR3 DNA reads TGCAGTGCTAGACTAGCGACCAGCTCCTACGAGCAGTACTTC. Translating gives CSARLATSSYEQYF. The chain carries TRBV20-1 and TRBJ2-7; TRBD2 is a possible D gene (6 bases). V was trimmed by 2 bases and J by 0 bases, leaving 11 bases between them. Looked up from germline, CDR1 is DFQATT and CDR2 is SNEGSKA (reference sequence). The CDR3 is made up of 14 amino acids.

This clonotype was seen many times. The V and J genes are TRBV2 and TRBJ1-2, with 7 nucleotides matching TRBD1. This CDR3 contains 14 residues. J gave up 8 bases and V 7 bases, and 13 bases lay outside the gene matches. Germline V gene sequence: CDR1 SNHLY, CDR2 FYNNEI. For the CDR3, the DNA is TGTGCCAGCACCCGCATGGAGGGGGCTGGCGGCTACACCTTC. Translating it yields CASTRMEGAGGYTF.

This clonotype was picked up many times. This chain links TRBV20-1 with TRBJ2-7; the match to TRBD2 covers 8 bases. This CDR3 has 16 residues. The V segment lost 5 bases and the J segment 0 bases; nucleotides outside the gene matches: 12. Germline assignment: CDR1 DFQATT and CDR2 SNEGSKA (reference sequence). The CDR3 DNA sequence: TGCAGTGCTCCTCCCTTGAATAGCGGGGCCTCCTACGAGCAGTACTTC. Translated: CSAPPLNSGASYEQYF.